These T cell receptor beta chains were read from a single sample in a study of T-cell memory formation after mild COVID-19. Each CDR3 protein gets one entry after TCRdb re-called the 5' RACE reads with MiXCR. The sample has 150,000 to 200,000 distinct CDR3 sequences, approximately 13% seen once. Material for sequencing was PBMCs or a T cell subset sorted from them (not recorded which). All receptors come from a young man who had mild COVID-19 (a few samples of this study predate the infection). Cell type and time point are not known. Both conserved end residues are part of each CDR3. Each record gives: CDR3 protein, CDR3 DNA, J gene, clone size, V gene, D gene. The D gene is left open where the match is weak. Clone size is given for some rows only: seen once, a few or many times, or a class if the clone is expanded.

CATSRDPSGVNEQFF TGTGCCACCAGCAGAGACCCCTCGGGAGTAAATGAGCAGTTCTTC TRBJ2-1 . TRBV15 .
CASSLATGAGVGNQPQHF TGTGCCAGCAGCTTAGCGACGGGGGCGGGAGTAGGCAATCAGCCCCAGCATTTT TRBJ1-5 . TRBV7-8 .
CSARVSGGQETQYF TGCAGTGCTAGAGTGAGCGGGGGTCAAGAGACCCAGTACTTC TRBJ2-5 few TRBV20-1 TRBD2
CSARPPDRVTEAFF TGCAGTGCTCGCCCTCCGGACAGGGTGACTGAAGCTTTCTTT TRBJ1-1 few TRBV20-1 TRBD1
CSARSESSVSQYF TGCAGTGCTAGAAGTGAGAGCTCCGTGTCACAGTACTTC TRBJ2-5 . TRBV20-1 .
CASDNTGGDTGELFF TGTGCCAGCGATAACACGGGGGGCGACACCGGGGAGCTGTTTTTT TRBJ2-2 . TRBV12-3/TRBV12-4 .
CSAREYFMRNRDDYGYTF TGCAGTGCTAGAGAGTATTTTATGAGAAACAGGGATGACTATGGCTACACCTTC TRBJ1-2 few TRBV20-1 .
CASSYSLSSGANVLTF TGTGCCAGCAGTTACTCTCTCAGCTCTGGGGCCAACGTCCTGACTTTC TRBJ2-6 few TRBV6-2/TRBV6-3 .
CASSLGASVTYEQYF TGTGCCAGCAGCTTAGGGGCTAGCGTCACCTACGAGCAGTACTTC TRBJ2-7 many TRBV7-9 .
CASTTRAGQGGRTDTQYF TGTGCCAGCACCACCCGAGCTGGACAGGGCGGTCGCACAGATACGCAGTATTTT TRBJ2-3 . TRBV7-9 TRBD1
CSVRQGAGELFF TGCAGCGTACGCCAGGGGGCCGGGGAGCTGTTTTTT TRBJ2-2 . TRBV29-1 TRBD1
CASSLQGPRTGELFF TGCGCCAGCAGCTTACAGGGACCGAGGACCGGGGAGCTGTTTTTT TRBJ2-2 few TRBV5-1 .
CASSSGIAGAQETQYF TGCGCCAGCAGCTCCGGGATAGCGGGGGCTCAAGAGACCCAGTACTTC TRBJ2-5 . TRBV5-1 TRBD2
CASSLALRAGGNTEAFF TGTGCCAGCAGCTTAGCTTTGCGGGCAGGGGGAAACACTGAAGCTTTCTTT TRBJ1-1 . TRBV7-2 TRBD1
CASSLVSGETQYF TGTGCCAGCAGCTTGGTGTCTGGGGAGACCCAGTACTTC TRBJ2-5 few TRBV5-5 .
CASSVSGPLGDYGYTF TGCGCCAGCAGCGTGTCAGGGCCGCTCGGCGACTATGGCTACACCTTC TRBJ1-2 . TRBV5-1 .
CASSYVTINYGYTF TGTGCCAGCAGTTATGTGACAATCAACTATGGCTACACCTTC TRBJ1-2 . TRBV6-6 .
CASTLRGSYNEQFF TGTGCCAGCACCTTGAGGGGTTCCTACAATGAGCAGTTCTTC TRBJ2-1 . TRBV28 .
CASSYVGTGELFF TGTGCCAGCAGCTATGTAGGAACCGGGGAGCTGTTTTTT TRBJ2-2 few TRBV12-3/TRBV12-4 .
CASSPTGTRGDTQYF TGTGCCAGCTCACCAACCGGGACCCGGGGAGATACGCAGTATTTT TRBJ2-3 . TRBV18 .
CASSYNAGTLYGYTF TGTGCCAGCAGTTACAACGCCGGGACCTTGTATGGCTACACCTTC TRBJ1-2 . TRBV6-2/TRBV6-3 .
CASSFAGAKNIQYF TGTGCCAGCAGTTTCGCCGGAGCCAAAAACATTCAGTACTTC TRBJ2-4 . TRBV12-3/TRBV12-4 .
CASSRGRGDYGYTF TGTGCCAGCAGCAGGGGCAGGGGGGATTATGGCTACACCTTC TRBJ1-2 few TRBV5-5 TRBD1
CASSLGGAVETQYF TGCGCCAGCAGCTTAGGGGGGGCCGTAGAGACCCAGTACTTC TRBJ2-5 . TRBV5-1 .
CASSLDSEKQYF TGCGCCAGCAGCTTGGATAGCGAGAAGCAGTATTTT TRBJ2-3 few TRBV5-1 .
CASEGKEFF TGTGCCAGCGAGGGCAAGGAGTTCTTC TRBJ2-1 . TRBV6-1 .
CASGWRATDTQYF TGTGCCAGCGGTTGGAGGGCCACAGATACGCAGTATTTT TRBJ2-3 . TRBV11-1 .
CASSLDGPRDEQFF TGTGCCAGCAGCTTAGATGGACCGAGGGATGAGCAGTTCTTC TRBJ2-1 many TRBV7-9 .
CASSSGQGYTGELFF TGCGCCAGCAGCTCGGGACAGGGGTACACCGGGGAGCTGTTTTTT TRBJ2-2 . TRBV5-1 TRBD1
CAIRDHAGGPTDTQYF TGTGCCATCAGGGACCACGCGGGGGGGCCCACAGATACGCAGTATTTT TRBJ2-3 few TRBV10-3 TRBD2
CASSLVGGYYNEQFF TGTGCCAGCAGCTTAGTTGGGGGCTACTACAATGAGCAGTTCTTC TRBJ2-1 many TRBV7-2 .
CATSRDRVAGWSDTQYF TGTGCCACCAGCAGAGATCGAGTAGCGGGTTGGAGCGATACGCAGTATTTT TRBJ2-3 . TRBV15 TRBD2
CASSPGRGTYGYTF TGTGCCAGCAGCCCAGGAAGGGGCACCTATGGCTACACCTTC TRBJ1-2 few TRBV11-1 .
CASRRLATDTQYF TGTGCCAGCAGAAGACTAGCAACAGATACGCAGTATTTT TRBJ2-3 . TRBV28 TRBD2
CASSWGQGRVQETQYF TGTGCCAGCAGCTGGGGACAGGGAAGAGTTCAAGAGACCCAGTACTTC TRBJ2-5 many TRBV5-5 TRBD1
CASSWIAGSTHEQYF TGCGCCAGCAGCTGGATAGCCGGGTCAACTCACGAGCAGTACTTC TRBJ2-7 . TRBV5-1 .
CASSFGQLGTQYF TGTGCCAGCAGTTTTGGTCAGTTAGGGACCCAGTACTTC TRBJ2-5 . TRBV12-3/TRBV12-4 .
CASSLEGESPLHF TGTGCCAGCAGCTTAGAGGGGGAGTCACCCCTCCACTTT TRBJ1-6 . TRBV7-9 .
CASSPGLAGGHYNEQFF TGTGCCAGCAGTCCGGGACTAGCGGGGGGCCACTACAATGAGCAGTTCTTC TRBJ2-1 . TRBV6-2/TRBV6-3 TRBD2
CASSFWRGQETQYF TGTGCCAGCAGCTTCTGGCGCGGGCAAGAGACCCAGTACTTC TRBJ2-5 . TRBV5-6 .
CAIREGQGIYGYTF TGTGCCATCAGAGAGGGACAGGGGATCTATGGCTACACCTTC TRBJ1-2 . TRBV10-3 TRBD1
CSARAEEFASNQPQHF TGCAGTGCTAGAGCCGAGGAGTTCGCTAGCAATCAGCCCCAGCATTTT TRBJ1-5 few TRBV20-1 .
CASSLSRVSGSPLHF TGTGCCAGCAGCTTAAGCAGGGTGTCAGGTTCACCCCTCCACTTT TRBJ1-6 few TRBV7-2 .
CASSQDRARRGIQYF TGCGCCAGCAGCCAAGATCGCGCCAGGAGGGGCATTCAGTACTTC TRBJ2-4 . TRBV4-3 .
CASSRTGGYYEQYF TGTGCCAGCAGCCGTACAGGGGGCTACTACGAGCAGTACTTC TRBJ2-7 few TRBV11-2 TRBD1
CASSLLGLGFGDTQYF TGCGCCAGCAGCTTGCTCGGCCTGGGGTTTGGTGATACGCAGTATTTT TRBJ2-3 . TRBV5-1 .
CASRRTGEQFF TGTGCCAGCAGGAGGACGGGTGAGCAGTTCTTC TRBJ2-1 . TRBV14 .
CSARVVGGGSPLHF TGCAGTGCTAGAGTTGTCGGAGGAGGATCACCCCTCCACTTT TRBJ1-6 few TRBV20-1 .
CASKRSPISDRTETQYF TGTGCCAGCAAACGGTCCCCCATCTCCGACAGAACGGAGACCCAGTACTTC TRBJ2-5 . TRBV11-2 .
CASSLGHMFRGGSHLHF TGTGCCAGCAGTTTAGGGCATATGTTCCGAGGTGGTTCACACCTCCACTTT TRBJ1-6 . TRBV12-3/TRBV12-4 .
CASSINYLWNKRTSRIRTEAFF TGTGCCAGCAGCATAAACTACCTATGGAACAAAAGGACCAGCAGGATACGGACTGAAGCTTTCTTT TRBJ1-1 . TRBV7-2 .
CASSERSGTQYF TGTGCCAGCAGTGAAAGGTCAGGCACGCAGTATTTT TRBJ2-3 many TRBV6-1 .
CASRTVGSSRTEAFF TGTGCCAGCAGGACCGTTGGCTCGTCAAGGACTGAAGCTTTCTTT TRBJ1-1 few TRBV12-3/TRBV12-4 .